The 5 T cell receptor beta chains reported below all come from one sample, sequenced in a study of metastatic and nonmetastatic thyroid tumors. TCRdb reanalyzed the PCR reads via MiXCR. Of approximately 20,000 clones in the sample, 34% were seen once. All patients were untreated before thyroid surgery. The sequencing input was tumor tissue. Every receptor here comes from a male donor with papillary thyroid cancer or a benign thyroid nodule (not recorded which). Some clones in this sample may be carry-over from other donors' samples.

The table lists this clone with a few counts. The chain combines TRBV6-2 or TRBV6-3 with TRBJ2-3; 15 bases are a match to TRBD2. The CDR3 loop spans 16 amino acids. The V segment lost 1 base and the J segment 6 bases; nucleotides outside the gene matches: 2. The germline gives CDR1 MNHEY, CDR2 SVGEGT. The CDR3 bases are TGTGCCAGCAGTTACTGGACTAGCGGGAGGGCGGATACGCAGTATTTT. Its translation is CASSYWTSGRADTQYF.

In its sample, this clone is medium-sized. This rearrangement joins TRBV6-5 to TRBJ1-2, with D tentatively TRBD1 (5 bases). Deletions cut 0 bases from V and 7 bases from J, with 12 bases between. CDR3 length equals 14 residues. CDR1 and CDR2 (germline): MNHEY, SVGAGI. CDR3 sequence: CASSYSGGSGGYTF. For the CDR3, the DNA is TGTGCCAGCAGTTACTCGGGGGGAAGTGGTGGCTACACCTTC.

This clone showed up just a few times. This chain uses TRBV24-1 with TRBJ1-1; D uncertain. Germline values: CDR1 KGHDR, CDR2 SFDVKD. V was cut by 4 bases and J by 1 base, with 12 bases left in between. This CDR3 has 15 amino acids. The CDR3 reads CATSDPGRGNTEAFF. In DNA form, the CDR3 reads TGTGCCACCAGTGACCCCGGACGGGGGAACACTGAAGCTTTCTTT.

The chain carries TRBV5-1 and TRBJ2-3, with D possibly being TRBD2 (5 bases). CDR1 and CDR2 (germline): SGHRS, YFSETQ. CDR3 size: 14 residues. Trimming left V 0 bases short and J 6 bases short, with 11 bases between. The CDR3 DNA is TGCGCCAGCAGCTTGGGACTACTAGACGATACGCAGTATTTT. Its protein is CASSLGLLDDTQYF.

This chain links TRBV5-1 with TRBJ2-3; D call uncertain. Germline loops: CDR1 SGHRS, CDR2 YFSETQ. The germline V and J ends were trimmed by 0 bases and 2 bases, with 13 bases remaining between them. This CDR3 is built from 16 residues. CDR3: CASSLELHLPTDTQYF. The CDR3 DNA sequence: TGCGCCAGCAGCTTGGAGCTGCATCTACCCACAGATACGCAGTATTTT.